One sample yielded the 26 T cell receptor beta chains listed below, sequenced in a study of T-cell reconstitution after alpha-beta-depleted transplantation in children. Preparation of the TCRbeta library involved a method that used unique molecular identifiers. Using its own MiXCR run on the PCR reads, TCRdb lists one record per CDR3 protein. The profile shows tens of thousands of distinct CDR3 sequences, approximately 18% of them singletons. Sequences were derived from PBMCs, mostly from graft donor cells, sampled 360 days after TCRalphabeta/CD19-depleted stem cell transplant. These receptors were collected from a male patient between 2 and 10 years old who had a stem cell transplant for acute lymphoblastic leukemia, so the T cells may come from the graft donor.

The chain carries TRBV5-1 and TRBJ2-2, with D maybe TRBD1 (6 bases). The CDR3 consists of 15 residues. The germline CDR1 and CDR2 sequences are SGHRS and YFSETQ. V lost 4 bases and J 5 bases, leaving 15 bases between the germline ends. As DNA, the CDR3 is TGCGCCAGCAGCGGACCGGGACACCTAACCGGGGAGCTGTTTTTT. Amino acid sequence: CASSGPGHLTGELFF.

The sample holds many counts of this clonotype. The chain uses TRBV7-9 and TRBJ2-4; D is possibly TRBD2 (6 bases). The V gene's germline CDR1 is SEHNR and CDR2 FQNEAQ (reference sequence). The germline V and J ends were trimmed by 1 base and 6 bases, with 10 bases remaining between them. The CDR3 length is 14 residues. The CDR3 DNA is TGTGCCAGCAGCTTAGTGGTTAGCGGAAACATTCAGTACTTC. It translates to CASSLVVSGNIQYF. Combining the CDR3 with reference TRBV7-9 and TRBJ2-4 gives the whole variable domain DTGVSQNPRHKITKRGQNVTFRCDPISEHNRLYWYRQTLGQGPEFLTYFQNEAQLEKSRLLSDRFSAERPKGSFSTLEIQRTEQGDSAMYLCASSLVVSGNIQYFGAGTRLSVL.

The rearrangement links TRBV12-3 or TRBV12-4 to TRBJ1-4; D is unclear. The CDR3 is made up of 15 amino acids. V lost 5 bases and J 8 bases, leaving 18 bases between the germline ends. This CDR3 is CASSPRALEWEKLFF. CDR3 sequence (DNA): TGTGCCAGCAGTCCCCGGGCTCTAGAATGGGAAAAACTGTTTTTT.

V and J are TRBV24-1 and TRBJ2-3, with 12 bases aligning to TRBD2. The CDR3 has 20 amino acids. CDR1 is KGHDR, CDR2 SFDVKD, per germline. The V gene end was trimmed by 6 bases and the J gene end by 0 bases; junction bases not matched to a gene: 15. The CDR3 loop reads CATSPSLGTSGFYSTDTQYF. The CDR3 DNA reads TGTGCCACCAGTCCGAGCCTCGGGACTAGCGGGTTTTATAGCACAGATACGCAGTATTTT.

The chain is built from TRBV12-3 or TRBV12-4 and TRBJ2-3; 11 bases are a match to TRBD2. J gave up 5 bases and V 6 bases, and 7 bases lay outside the gene matches. This CDR3 contains 15 residues. The CDR3 is CASRPVAGGGDTQYF. The CDR3 DNA is TGTGCCAGCAGGCCTGTAGCGGGAGGGGGAGATACGCAGTATTTT.

The chain couples TRBV12-3 or TRBV12-4 to TRBJ1-2; 7 bases are shared with TRBD1. V gave up 2 bases and J gave up 4 bases; unmatched junction bases: 4. CDR3 length: 14 residues. The CDR3 here is CASSLQGTAYGYTF. Here the CDR3 DNA reads TGTGCCAGCAGTTTACAAGGGACAGCCTATGGCTACACCTTC.

The chain has TRBV4-2 and TRBJ2-1; 10 nucleotides align to TRBD2. The CDR3 has 14 residues. Per germline, CDR1 LGHNA and CDR2 YNFKEQ. The ends lost 4 bases at V and 7 bases at J; junction bases unmatched: 4. CDR3 protein: CASSRPGLANEQFF. The CDR3, as DNA: TGTGCCAGCAGCCGACCGGGACTAGCGAATGAGCAGTTCTTC.

This clonotype was seen many times. The CDR3 here is CASSTLAPDTQYF. CDR3 in DNA: TGTGCCAGCAGTACCCTAGCGCCAGATACGCAGTATTTT. This chain links TRBV12-3 or TRBV12-4 with TRBJ2-3; weak D call: TRBD2 (6 bases). Trimming shortened V by 5 bases and J by 4 bases, and 10 bases separated the two germline ends. This CDR3 has 13 residues.

Regarding this clonotype: One junction end does not reproduce the germline sequence, and a read error may be involved. The gene calls are TRBV7-2 and TRBJ2-2, with TRBD2 matching over 12 bases. Germline V gene lookup returns CDR1 SGHTA and CDR2 FQGNSA. This CDR3 is built from 19 residues. CDR3 amino acids: CASSLALLAGGSTTGELFF. CDR3 DNA sequence: TGTGCCAGCAGCCTAGCCCTACTAGCGGGAGGTTCCACCACCGGGGAGCTGTTTTTT.

There are many counts of this clonotype. V gene TRBV10-3 combines with J gene TRBJ2-1; 11 positions match TRBD2. Unmatched junction bases numbered 4, after V lost 1 base and J lost 5 bases. Germline V lookup: CDR1 ENHRY, CDR2 SYGVKD. CDR3 length equals 16 residues. Here the CDR3 reads CAISEFLLAGDNEQFF. The CDR3 coding sequence is TGTGCCATCAGTGAGTTTCTACTAGCGGGAGACAATGAGCAGTTCTTC.

In its sample, this clonotype was seen many times. The chain has TRBV12-3 or TRBV12-4 and TRBJ2-3, with D perhaps matching TRBD2 (6 bases). This CDR3 comprises 13 residues. V shed 6 bases and J shed 7 bases, with 14 bases lying between them. The CDR3 loop is CASRLSGTYTQYF. The CDR3, as DNA: TGTGCCAGCAGATTGTCCGGGACTTATACGCAGTATTTT.

The chain is built from TRBV6-1 and TRBJ1-1; no definite D call. The germline V and J ends were trimmed by 2 bases and 7 bases, with 11 bases remaining between them. Looked up from germline, CDR1 is MNHNS and CDR2 is SASEGT. This CDR3 spans 13 amino acids. The CDR3 DNA reads TGTGCCAGCAGTGAAACGACGGCGCGTGAAGCTTTCTTT. Translated, it gives CASSETTAREAFF.

This clonotype was seen a handful of times. This CDR3 is CASRFLLLFNEQFF. For the CDR3, the DNA is TGCGCCAGCAGATTTCTGCTTTTATTCAATGAGCAGTTCTTC. The V call is TRBV5-1, the J call TRBJ2-1; D is ambiguous. CDR3 length equals 14 residues. Trimming removed 5 bases from V and 6 bases from J, with 15 bases in between. From germline, CDR1 is SGHRS and CDR2 YFSETQ.

The chain combines TRBV12-3 or TRBV12-4 with TRBJ2-3, with D tentatively TRBD1 or TRBD2 (6 bases each). V was shortened by 3 bases and J by 7 bases, with 14 bases between the two germline ends. The CDR3 length is 14 residues. The CDR3 coding sequence is TGTGCCAGCAGTTTGGGCGGAGGGGGATATACGCAGTATTTT. As protein: CASSLGGGGYTQYF.

The DNA of the CDR3 is TGTGCCAGCGCTAGCGAAAACAATGAGCAGTTCTTC. This gives the protein CASASENNEQFF. The rearrangement joins TRBV7-9 to TRBJ2-1; maybe TRBD2 (6 bases). CDR1 and CDR2 from the germline V gene are SEHNR and FQNEAQ (reference sequence). This CDR3 has 12 residues. The V gene lost 8 bases and the J gene lost 5 bases, with 10 bases spanning the gap.

The chain carries TRBV6-1 and TRBJ2-1, with D tentatively TRBD1 (5 bases). The length of the CDR3 is 16 residues. The V gene's germline CDR1 is MNHNS and CDR2 SASEGT. V lost 6 bases to trimming and J lost 5 bases, with 20 bases between them. The CDR3 loop is CASRNPSVGPHNEQFF. CDR3 in DNA: TGTGCCAGCAGAAATCCGAGCGTGGGGCCGCACAATGAGCAGTTCTTC.

This clonotype was seen just once. V usage is TRBV7-9 and J usage is TRBJ2-5, with 7 bases fitting TRBD1. The V gene's germline CDR1 is SEHNR and CDR2 FQNEAQ (reference sequence). Germline trimming cut 5 bases from V and 4 bases from J; bases unmatched to any gene: 13. The CDR3 is made up of 16 amino acids. This CDR3 is CASSPGQVNPLETQYF. CDR3 coding DNA: TGTGCCAGCAGCCCAGGACAGGTCAATCCCTTAGAGACCCAGTACTTC.

In its sample, this clonotype was seen many times. This chain links TRBV2 with TRBJ2-3; D perhaps matches TRBD1 (6 bases). V shed 6 bases and J shed 6 bases, with 13 bases lying between them. Germline assignment: CDR1 SNHLY and CDR2 FYNNEI. The CDR3 is 13 amino acids. CDR3 in amino acids: CASSKNRDDTQYF. Written as DNA, the CDR3 is TGTGCCAGCAGCAAAAACAGGGATGATACGCAGTATTTT.

The chain is built from TRBV13 and TRBJ2-1; D gene ambiguous. The V and J ends lost 2 bases and 8 bases respectively, with 10 bases between them. The CDR3 length is 13 residues. Germline loops: CDR1 PRHDT, CDR2 FYEKMQ (reference sequence). CDR3 amino acids: CASSLSGEYEQFF. In DNA form, the CDR3 reads TGTGCCAGCAGCTTATCTGGAGAGTATGAGCAGTTCTTC.

The chain links TRBV6-5 to TRBJ2-7; TRBD2 matches 8 bases. Germline values: CDR1 MNHEY, CDR2 SVGAGI. The V gene end was trimmed by 3 bases and the J gene end by 4 bases; junction bases not matched to a gene: 5. This CDR3 region has 14 residues. CDR3 sequence: CASSYRGGGYEQYF. The CDR3 DNA reads as TGTGCCAGCAGTTATCGGGGGGGAGGGTACGAGCAGTACTTC.

Points on this clonotype: The junction departs from the called germline gene at one end, perhaps through a read error. CDR3 protein: CASSLEGGNQLQHF. The CDR3 nucleotides read TGTGCCAGCAGCTTAGAGGGGGGCAATCAGCTCCAGCATTTT. This chain connects TRBV7-9 to TRBJ1-5; D may be TRBD1 (6 bases). This CDR3 comprises 14 residues. Germline V CDR1 and CDR2: SEHNR, FQNEAQ (reference sequence).

This clonotype was seen many times. The J gene is TRBJ2-2, the V gene TRBV5-1; 10 nucleotides align to TRBD2. The junction had 5 bases not matched to a gene; V was cut back by 2 bases and J by 7 bases. The length of the CDR3 is 15 residues. Germline values: CDR1 SGHRS, CDR2 YFSETQ. The DNA for the CDR3 is TGCGCCAGCAGCTTCGGGCTAGCGGGAGTCGGGGAGCTGTTTTTT. Protein sequence: CASSFGLAGVGELFF.

This sequence joins TRBV5-1 and TRBJ2-7; D remains ambiguous. The ends were cut back, 6 bases at V and 7 bases at J, with 14 bases in the middle. The CDR3 spans 12 residues. Looked up from germline, CDR1 is SGHRS and CDR2 is YFSETQ. DNA for the CDR3: TGCGCCAGCACCTCGGCAGACTGGGAGCAGTACTTC. It yields the protein CASTSADWEQYF.

Only a few counts were recorded for this clonotype. The genes are TRBV10-3 and TRBJ2-7; TRBD1 matches at 8 bases. V shed 5 bases and J 0 bases; nucleotides not matched to a gene: 9. This CDR3 has 16 residues. CDR1 and CDR2 (germline): ENHRY, SYGVKD. The CDR3 loop is CAISKTTGVVSYEQYF. CDR3 bases: TGTGCCATCAGTAAGACGACAGGGGTAGTCTCCTACGAGCAGTACTTC.

The V and J genes are TRBV11-2 and TRBJ1-1; D is unresolved. The CDR3 is 14 residues long. Trimming pared 2 bases from V and 2 bases from J, leaving 9 bases between. The V gene's germline CDR1 is SGHAT and CDR2 FQNNGV. CDR3 sequence reads: CASSLRVSNTEAFF. As DNA, the CDR3 is TGTGCCAGCAGCTTAAGGGTCAGCAACACTGAAGCTTTCTTT.

This clonotype occurred many times. The chain employs TRBV7-9 and TRBJ2-3; D is possibly TRBD2 (6 bases). Per germline, CDR1 SEHNR and CDR2 FQNEAQ (reference sequence). The CDR3 length is 15 residues. V gave up 3 bases and J gave up 0 bases, with 10 bases separating them. The CDR3 sequence is CASSFLAASTDTQYF. The CDR3 nucleotides are TGTGCCAGCAGCTTTTTAGCGGCTAGCACAGATACGCAGTATTTT.